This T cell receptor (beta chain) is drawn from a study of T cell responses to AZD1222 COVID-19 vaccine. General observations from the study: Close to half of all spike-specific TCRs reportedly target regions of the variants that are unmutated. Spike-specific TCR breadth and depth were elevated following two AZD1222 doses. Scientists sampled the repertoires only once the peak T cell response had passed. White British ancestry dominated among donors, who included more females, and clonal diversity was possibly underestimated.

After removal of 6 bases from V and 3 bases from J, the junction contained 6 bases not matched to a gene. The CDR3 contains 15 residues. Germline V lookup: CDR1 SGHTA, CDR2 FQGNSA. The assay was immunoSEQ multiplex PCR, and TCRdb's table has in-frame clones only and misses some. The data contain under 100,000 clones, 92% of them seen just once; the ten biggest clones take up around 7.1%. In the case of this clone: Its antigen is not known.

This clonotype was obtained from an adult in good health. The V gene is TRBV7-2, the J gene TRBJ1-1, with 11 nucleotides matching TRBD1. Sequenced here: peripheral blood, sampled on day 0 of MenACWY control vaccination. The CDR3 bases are TGTGCCAGCAGACTTGGACAGGGGGCGTACACTGAAGCTTTCTTT. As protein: CASRLGQGAYTEAFF. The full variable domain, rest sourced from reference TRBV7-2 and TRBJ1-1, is GAGVSQSPSNKVTEKGKDVELRCDPISGHTALYWYRQSLGQGLEFLIYFQGNSAPDKSGLPSDRFSAERTGGSVSTLTIQRTQQEDSAVYLCASRLGQGAYTEAFFGQGTRLTVV.